Presented here are 27 T cell receptor beta chains from one specimen sequenced in a study of healthy donors' naive CD4 and CD8 T cells. TCR libraries were built from about 500 ng of total RNA by linear amplification. MiXCR, run by TCRdb on the reads, gives a single entry per CDR3 protein. This sample has about 180,000 distinct CDR3 sequences, with 65% to 80% found just once. Sequencing input: naive CD4+ and CD8+ T cells sorted from blood, pooled from several donors. These receptors were collected from a pool of human donors in good health; the sample pools cells from several healthy donors.

The rearrangement links TRBV6-6 to TRBJ2-7; 11 nucleotides match TRBD2. The V and J ends lost 6 bases and 5 bases, in that order; junction bases with no gene match: 3. This CDR3 contains 13 residues. Germline CDR1 is MNHNY and CDR2 is SVGAGI (reference sequence). The CDR3 here is CASRQLAGDEQYF. The CDR3 DNA is TGTGCCAGCAGACAACTAGCGGGAGACGAGCAGTACTTC.

The rearrangement joins TRBV29-1 to TRBJ2-2, with 10 bases identical to TRBD1. V lost 6 bases, J lost 7 bases, and 11 bases stayed unmatched. CDR1 is SQVTM and CDR2 is ANQGSEA in the germline V gene. This CDR3 is built from 15 residues. The CDR3 spells CSVSGTGAMGGELFF. As DNA, the CDR3 is TGCAGCGTCTCCGGGACAGGGGCGATGGGCGGGGAGCTGTTTTTT.

The chain uses TRBV6-1 and TRBJ1-2, with D possibly matching TRBD1 (5 bases). CDR3 size: 14 residues. The V end lost 8 bases, the J end lost 1 base, and 14 bases lay between the germline ends. CDR1 and CDR2 from the germline V gene are MNHNS and SASEGT. The CDR3 nucleotides read TGTGCCAGCGGCGGGGGTCCTCATAACTATGGCTACACCTTC. This encodes CASGGGPHNYGYTF.

This clonotype was observed a single time. The V gene is TRBV6-5, the J gene TRBJ1-2; D unclear. The germline V gene encodes CDR1 MNHEY and CDR2 SVGAGI. V was pared by 0 bases and J by 1 base, with 6 bases between. The CDR3 sequence is 14 residues long. CDR3 loop: CASSYSQFNYGYTF. The CDR3 coding sequence is TGTGCCAGCAGTTACTCACAGTTTAACTATGGCTACACCTTC.

V gene TRBV5-1 combines with J gene TRBJ2-1; 8 nucleotides match TRBD1. Germline loops: CDR1 SGHRS, CDR2 YFSETQ. The V segment lost 3 bases and the J segment 2 bases; nucleotides outside the gene matches: 10. The CDR3 contains 17 residues. The chain's CDR3 is CASSSGTGDRTYNEQFF. For the CDR3, the DNA is TGCGCCAGCAGCTCAGGGACAGGCGACCGTACCTACAATGAGCAGTTCTTC.

This sequence joins TRBV12-3 or TRBV12-4 and TRBJ2-1, with 8 bases that match TRBD2. The ends lost 6 bases at V and 6 bases at J; junction bases unmatched: 10. CDR3 size: 15 residues. The CDR3 DNA is TGTGCCAGCAGCCGCCGGGGGGGCTCTCCCAATGAGCAGTTCTTC. Translating gives CASSRRGGSPNEQFF.

This clonotype was observed a few times. The chain joins TRBV6-5 to TRBJ1-1; D is undetermined. The CDR3 has 11 residues. Germline V gene lookup returns CDR1 MNHEY and CDR2 SVGAGI. V was cut by 6 bases and J by 8 bases, with 10 bases left in between. The CDR3, as DNA: TGTGCCAGCAGCCCCGAGTCCGAAGCTTTCTTT. It is translated as CASSPESEAFF.

As regards this clonotype: One end of the junction does not line up with germline, which may come from a read error. The chain links TRBV4-3 to TRBJ1-5; D is possibly TRBD1 (5 bases). CDR3 size: 16 residues. Germline CDR1 reads LGHNA; CDR2 reads YSLEER. For the CDR3, the DNA is TGTGCCAGCAGCCAAGATTGGGGCGTTAGCAATCAGCCCCAGCATTTT. Its protein is CASSQDWGVSNQPQHF.

A few counts support this clonotype. The chain couples TRBV29-1 to TRBJ1-3, with unresolved D. The CDR3 is made up of 16 amino acids. Trimming removed 0 bases at V and 0 bases at J, with 12 bases between. Germline V gene data show CDR1 as SQVTM and CDR2 as ANQGSEA. The CDR3 nucleotides are TGCAGCGTTGAAGATGACGGAGCGAGCTCTGGAAACACCATATATTTT. This sequence encodes CSVEDDGASSGNTIYF.

V is TRBV2 and J is TRBJ2-2; D unclear. V was pared by 9 bases and J by 7 bases, with 18 bases between. This CDR3 comprises 14 residues. Germline CDR1 SNHLY, CDR2 FYNNEI. The CDR3 sequence is CASAWDQAGGELFF. The CDR3 DNA is TGTGCCAGTGCCTGGGATCAGGCAGGCGGGGAGCTGTTTTTT.

This CDR3 is CSVDGPSTDTQYF. In DNA form, the CDR3 reads TGCAGCGTTGACGGTCCTAGCACAGATACGCAGTATTTT. This chain uses TRBV29-1 with TRBJ2-3; D is unclear. V lost 3 bases, J lost 0 bases, and 7 bases lay in between. This CDR3 is 13 amino acids long. Germline values: CDR1 SQVTM, CDR2 ANQGSEA.

V gene TRBV7-2 combines with J gene TRBJ2-1, with D hard to call. Germline assignment: CDR1 SGHTA and CDR2 FQGNSA. The CDR3 covers 14 residues. Trimming removed 5 bases at V and 3 bases at J, with 11 bases between. The CDR3 nucleotides are TGTGCCAGCAGCACCCCGACCCTCTACAATGAGCAGTTCTTC. Translation gives CASSTPTLYNEQFF. Drawing the rest from reference TRBV7-2 and TRBJ2-1, the complete variable domain is GAGVSQSPSNKVTEKGKDVELRCDPISGHTALYWYRQSLGQGLEFLIYFQGNSAPDKSGLPSDRFSAERTGGSVSTLTIQRTQQEDSAVYLCASSTPTLYNEQFFGPGTRLTVL.

The V and J genes are TRBV29-1 and TRBJ1-1, with no clear D. V was pared by 6 bases and J by 4 bases, with 15 bases between. The V gene's germline CDR1 is SQVTM and CDR2 ANQGSEA. The CDR3 loop spans 13 amino acids. Here the CDR3 DNA reads TGCAGCGTGAGGACTCTTTACGGCACTGAAGCTTTCTTT. Translation gives CSVRTLYGTEAFF.

V is TRBV12-3 or TRBV12-4 and J is TRBJ1-6, with 7 bases identical to TRBD1. With 7 bases clipped from V and 7 bases from J, the junction kept 7 bases outside the gene matches. The CDR3 runs to 14 residues. This CDR3 reads CASTRQGGNSPLHF. DNA of the CDR3: TGTGCCAGCACGAGACAGGGTGGGAATTCACCCCTCCACTTT.

The rearrangement links TRBV24-1 to TRBJ1-2; 9 bases match TRBD1. V gave up 7 bases and J gave up 8 bases; unmatched junction bases: 7. This CDR3 spans 13 amino acids. Germline-derived CDR1 and CDR2 are KGHDR and SFDVKD. DNA for the CDR3: TGTGCCACCAGAAGGACAGGGGCAGGCGGCTACACCTTC. Its protein is CATRRTGAGGYTF.

This clonotype has only a few counts. Sequence at one end of the junction differs from germline and may be a read error. This CDR3 reads CASSLRPGPNGQFF. CDR3 sequence (DNA): TGTGCCAGCAGCCTCCGGCCGGGCCCCAATGGGCAGTTCTTC. The chain combines TRBV12-3 or TRBV12-4 with TRBJ2-1; D is unclear. CDR3 length: 14 amino acids.

This rearrangement joins TRBV2 to TRBJ2-2; D is perhaps TRBD2 (6 bases). V lost 6 bases, J lost 1 base, and 12 bases lay in between. CDR1 SNHLY and CDR2 FYNNEI come from the germline V gene. The CDR3 spans 15 residues. In DNA, the CDR3 is TGTGCCAGCAGCGGACTAAGCTGGAACACCGGGGAGCTGTTTTTT. Translated, it gives CASSGLSWNTGELFF. Together with reference TRBV2 and TRBJ2-2, the CDR3 gives the full variable domain: EPEVTQTPSHQVTQMGQEVILRCVPISNHLYFYWYRQILGQKVEFLVSFYNNEISEKSEIFDDQFSVERPDGSNFTLKIRSTKLEDSAMYFCASSGLSWNTGELFFGEGSRLTVL.

The genes are TRBV11-2 and TRBJ2-1; D may be TRBD2 (6 bases). Per germline, CDR1 SGHAT and CDR2 FQNNGV. This CDR3 contains 15 residues. The V end was cut by 5 bases, the J end by 0 bases, with 11 bases between. CDR3 in DNA: TGTGCCAGCAGCCCGGGACTTAACTCCTACAATGAGCAGTTCTTC. Protein sequence: CASSPGLNSYNEQFF.

The rearrangement joins TRBV6-1 to TRBJ2-1, with TRBD2 matching over 11 bases. In germline, CDR1 is MNHNS, CDR2 SASEGT. After removal of 2 bases from V and 5 bases from J, the junction contained 8 bases not matched to a gene. The CDR3 is 17 amino acids. The CDR3 here is CASSEKPSGGMDNEQFF. The CDR3 region has the DNA TGTGCCAGCAGTGAAAAGCCTAGCGGGGGGATGGACAATGAGCAGTTCTTC.

V is TRBV5-4 and J is TRBJ2-1; 8 bases fit TRBD2. V gave up 4 bases and J gave up 7 bases; unmatched junction bases: 16. Germline V gene data show CDR1 as SGHNT and CDR2 as YYREEE (reference sequence). The CDR3 has 17 residues. The CDR3 bases are TGTGCCAGCAGCGAGCAACGGAGCGGGAGTGTCGGAAATGAGCAGTTCTTC. Its translation: CASSEQRSGSVGNEQFF.

The rearrangement links TRBV6-6 to TRBJ1-3; D is undetermined. The V gene lost 2 bases and the J gene lost 0 bases, with 8 bases spanning the gap. CDR1 and CDR2 (germline): MNHNY, SVGAGI (reference sequence). The CDR3 consists of 15 residues. CDR3 in DNA: TGTGCCAGCAGTTACGGGAGGATCTCTGGAAACACCATATATTTT. Translating it yields CASSYGRISGNTIYF.

The V gene is TRBV12-3 or TRBV12-4, the J gene TRBJ2-1, with TRBD1 as a possible D gene (5 bases). The ends were cut back, 3 bases at V and 4 bases at J, with 7 bases in the middle. The CDR3 is 13 amino acids. CDR3 sequence reads: CASSFWTYNEQFF. The CDR3 DNA reads as TGTGCCAGCAGTTTCTGGACATACAATGAGCAGTTCTTC.

This clonotype was picked up a small number of times. The chain recombines TRBV29-1 with TRBJ1-1; TRBD1 aligns across 7 bases. V dropped 7 bases and J dropped 0; count of bases not matched to a gene: 14. CDR1 is SQVTM and CDR2 is ANQGSEA in the germline V gene. This CDR3 has 16 residues. The CDR3 coding sequence is TGCAGCGCGCATCTAAGCGACAGGGTTATGAACACTGAAGCTTTCTTT. Its translation is CSAHLSDRVMNTEAFF.

The J gene is TRBJ1-1, the V gene TRBV6-5; 9 nucleotides match TRBD1. The germline V gene encodes CDR1 MNHEY and CDR2 SVGAGI. V dropped 6 bases and J dropped 10; count of bases not matched to a gene: 15. The CDR3 has 15 residues. In DNA form, the CDR3 reads TGTGCCAGCAGCACCCGATGGACAGGGGAGGTGGCAGCTTTCTTT. Translated, it gives CASSTRWTGEVAAFF.

The rearrangement links TRBV6-5 to TRBJ2-7; 9 nucleotides line up with TRBD1. V lost 6 bases, J lost 6 bases, and 6 bases stayed unmatched. Germline V CDR1 and CDR2: MNHEY, SVGAGI. The CDR3 has 13 amino acids. CDR3 sequence: CASSRGQGGEQYV. The CDR3 DNA follows: TGTGCCAGCAGCCGGGGACAGGGTGGCGAGCAGTACGTC.

This clonotype has just a few counts. The chain joins TRBV19 to TRBJ1-6; D call uncertain. The CDR3 is 13 residues long. The ends were cut back, 4 bases at V and 9 bases at J, with 10 bases in the middle. CDR1 LNHDA and CDR2 SQIVND come from the germline V gene (reference sequence). CDR3 sequence (DNA): TGTGCCAGTAGTACTGAAGGGCGTTCACCCCTCCACTTT. Its translation: CASSTEGRSPLHF.

The rearrangement uses TRBV11-2 and TRBJ2-7; possible D gene TRBD1, 5 bases. V was clipped by 5 bases and J by 0 bases, with 11 bases between them. Germline V gene data show CDR1 as SGHAT and CDR2 as FQNNGV. There are 14 residues in the CDR3. The DNA for the CDR3 is TGTGCCAGCAGCGTTCAGGGTTTCTCCTACGAGCAGTACTTC. This translates into CASSVQGFSYEQYF.